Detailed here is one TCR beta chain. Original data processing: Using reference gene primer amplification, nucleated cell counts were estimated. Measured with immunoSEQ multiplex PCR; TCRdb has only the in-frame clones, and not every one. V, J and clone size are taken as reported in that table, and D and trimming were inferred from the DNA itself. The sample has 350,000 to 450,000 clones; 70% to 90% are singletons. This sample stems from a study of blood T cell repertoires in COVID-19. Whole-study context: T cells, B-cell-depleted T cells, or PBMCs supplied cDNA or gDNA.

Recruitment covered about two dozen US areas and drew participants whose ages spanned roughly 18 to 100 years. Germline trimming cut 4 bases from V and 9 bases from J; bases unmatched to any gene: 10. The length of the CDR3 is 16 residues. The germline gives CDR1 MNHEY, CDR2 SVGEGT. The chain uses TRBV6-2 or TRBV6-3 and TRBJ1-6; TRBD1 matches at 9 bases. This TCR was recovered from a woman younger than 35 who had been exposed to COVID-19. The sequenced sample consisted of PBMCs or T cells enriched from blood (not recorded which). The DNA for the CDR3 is TGTGCCAGCAGTTCGCCCGGGACAGGGCAGGGTTCACCCCTCCACTTT. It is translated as CASSSPGTGQGSPLHF.